This TCR beta chain comes out of a study of T-cell reconstitution after alpha-beta-depleted transplantation in children listed by TCRdb under 2016. About the full investigation: Using TCR repertoire profiling, the study followed T-cell immune reconstitution in a quantitative way in children after TCRalphabeta/CD19-depleted allogeneic hematopoietic cell transplantation. The study at large found these results: The apparently early recovery of alphabetaT-cell counts about two months after transplant reportedly depended on only several hundred rapidly expanded clones that came from non-depleted graft cells. The high TCRbeta diversity at day 60 in some patients was ascribed to recipient T cells and intrathymic progenitors that had survived conditioning. Hyperexpanded clone frequencies declined over subsequent months; after one year, T-cell counts and TCRbeta diversity were mostly attributed to newly produced T cells.

In light of the paper, this sample's treatment or condition label describes: allogeneic hematopoietic cell transplantation with graft depleted of TCRalphabeta T cells and CD19 B cells. Transplant recipients were children who received TCRalphabeta/CD19-depleted allogeneic hematopoietic cell grafts. Receptor amplification or capture employed PCR. TCRdb lists the instrument as Illumina HiSeq 2500. Molecular barcoding was employed in the preparation of TCR libraries, with unique molecular identifiers being used to normalize TCRbeta repertoire quantification. TCRdb trimmed the raw reads at Q25, called clones with MiXCR and kept productive beta chains. Merged by CDR3 protein, the rows form single entries marked with the most common genes and DNA. In this sample the table shows over 200,000 distinct CDR3 sequences, approximately 8% of which occur a single time. The ten largest clones represent 35% to 45% of the sample.

This clonotype was counted ten times or more. Its antigen is currently not known. No clone much larger than this one lies a single base away; base qualities are absent. From its cysteine to its phenylalanine, the CDR3 spans 14 amino acids. The kept DNA is CDR3 alone, 42 bases in frame from the first base. The germline V gene encodes CDR1 ENHRY and CDR2 SYGVKD. Trimming takes 4 bases from V and 0 bases from J, and the germline ends sit 9 bases apart. The sequencing here drew on PBMCs, mostly from graft donor cells, taken 360 days after TCRalphabeta/CD19-depleted stem cell transplant. The rearranged segments are TRBV10-3 and TRBJ2-5, with the D gene not confidently named. The sequence derives from a male patient aged 2 to 10 who had a stem cell transplant for acute myeloid leukemia, so the T cells may come from the graft donor. The nucleotide sequence reads as follows: TGTGCCATCAGTGTCACTGGGTACCAAGAGACCCAGTACTTC. The encoded protein is CAISVTGYQETQYF.